The sequence of this T cell receptor beta chain was determined in a study of shared T cell receptors in the human thymus. Germline V CDR1 and CDR2: SGHKS, YYEKEE (reference sequence). V dropped 0 bases and J dropped 5; count of bases not matched to a gene: 13. This CDR3 has 18 amino acids. TCRdb's copy holds only in-frame clones and misses some; the assay was immunoSEQ multiplex PCR. Of 700,000 or so clones in the sample, approximately 83% were seen once. The sample was also reused in another study, on human thymus T cells. This second study notes: Resected material from corrective heart surgery provided the thymus tissue analysed.

J is TRBJ1-5 and V is TRBV5-5; TRBD1 matches at 8 bases. The sequenced sample was thymocytes. The clonotype was recovered from a girl younger than two with a congenital heart defect. The DNA for the CDR3 is TGTGCCAGCAGCTTGGATCCGAGGGGGACAGGTGTCGATCAGCCCCAGCATTTT. It specifies CASSLDPRGTGVDQPQHF.